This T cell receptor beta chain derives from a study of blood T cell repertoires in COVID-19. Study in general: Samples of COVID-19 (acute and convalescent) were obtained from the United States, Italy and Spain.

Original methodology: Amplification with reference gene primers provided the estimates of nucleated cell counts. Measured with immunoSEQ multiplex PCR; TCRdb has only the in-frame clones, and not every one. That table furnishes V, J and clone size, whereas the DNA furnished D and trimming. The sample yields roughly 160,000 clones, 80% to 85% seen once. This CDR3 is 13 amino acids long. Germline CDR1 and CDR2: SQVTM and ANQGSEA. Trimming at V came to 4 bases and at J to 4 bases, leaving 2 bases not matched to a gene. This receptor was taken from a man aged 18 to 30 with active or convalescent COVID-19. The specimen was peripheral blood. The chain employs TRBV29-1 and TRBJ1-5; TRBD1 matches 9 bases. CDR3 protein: CSVAGTGNQPQHF. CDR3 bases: TGCAGCGTTGCCGGGACAGGGAATCAGCCCCAGCATTTT.